The rows below give T cell receptor beta chains drawn from one sample of a study of siplizumab effects on memory and regulatory T cells. The assay was immunoSEQ multiplex PCR, and TCRdb's table has in-frame clones only and misses some. The sample records approximately 120,000 clones, about 90% being singletons. Source material: Tregs sorted from blood. The source of these receptors is a human donor in good health. The CDR3 runs from the conserved cysteine through the conserved F or W. D genes are given only for firm matches. Not every row has a clone size; where given, it reads once, few, many or a size class.

>TRBJ2-7|-|TRBV4-1|-
TGCGCCAGCAGTCTGACTACATCCTACGAGCAGTACTTC
CASSLTTSYEQYF
>TRBJ1-3|-|TRBV11-2|-
TGTGCCAGCAGCTTAGGCGGTTTCTCCGGAAACACCATATATTTT
CASSLGGFSGNTIYF
>TRBJ2-3|-|TRBV11-2|TRBD2
TGTGCCAGCAGCTTATCCGCGGGGGTGGGCACAGATACGCAGTATTTT
CASSLSAGVGTDTQYF
>TRBJ2-1|-|TRBV6-6|TRBD2
TGTGCCAGCAGTTACTTCGGGACTAGCGGGGGTACTGAGCAGTTCTTC
CASSYFGTSGGTEQFF
>TRBJ2-3|once|TRBV5-4|TRBD2
TGTGCCAGCAGCCTTCAGCGGGAGCGATCCACAGATACGCAGTATTTT
CASSLQRERSTDTQYF
>TRBJ1-2|-|TRBV29-1|-
TGCAGCGTTACAGGGATGGGAAACTATGGCTACACCTTC
CSVTGMGNYGYTF
>TRBJ1-5|-|TRBV6-1|-
TGTGCCAGCAGTACCCAACCACGGGGTTGGGGTCCCCAGCATTTT
CASSTQPRGWGPQHF
>TRBJ2-2|-|TRBV5-1|-
TGCGCCAGCAGCTTGGAAGGCCGGAACACCGGGGAGCTGTTTTTT
CASSLEGRNTGELFF
>TRBJ2-3|-|TRBV7-2|-
TGTGCCAGCAGCCCTGCAGGGAGGGATACGCAGTATTTT
CASSPAGRDTQYF
>TRBJ2-5|-|TRBV6-1|TRBD1
TGTGCCAGCAGTGACAGGGACAGCCTTCAAGAGACCCAGTACTTC
CASSDRDSLQETQYF
>TRBJ2-1|-|TRBV7-9|TRBD2
TGTGCCAGCAGCTCAAGAGGTAGCGGGGTGTACAATGAGCAGTTCTTC
CASSSRGSGVYNEQFF
>TRBJ2-5|-|TRBV25-1|-
TGTGCCAGCAATGAACCCGGACAGAGCCAAGAGACCCAGTACTTC
CASNEPGQSQETQYF
>TRBJ2-3|-|TRBV20-1|-
TGCAGCAAAATCCGGGCAGATACGCAGTATTTT
CSKIRADTQYF
>TRBJ1-2|-|TRBV28|-
TGTGCCAGCAGTTTATGGCTTTATTTAGACAGCATCTATGGCTACACCTTC
CASSLWLYLDSIYGYTF
>TRBJ2-1|-|TRBV10-3|-
TGTGCCATCAGTGACAGGGGTTCCTACAATGAGCAGTTCTTC
CAISDRGSYNEQFF
>TRBJ1-1|-|TRBV6-1|-
TGTGCCAGCAGGTCAACAGGGCTGGCCGGGACTGAAGCTTTCTTT
CASRSTGLAGTEAFF
>TRBJ2-2|-|TRBV12-5|TRBD2
TGTGCTAGTGGTTTGGTTCGGCTAGCGGGAGAGAACACCGGGGAGCTGTTTTTT
CASGLVRLAGENTGELFF
>TRBJ1-2|-|TRBV11-1|-
TGTGCCAGCAGCGCAGCAGGGTCCGGCTATGGCTACACCTTC
CASSAAGSGYGYTF
>TRBJ1-1|-|TRBV19|-
TGTGCCAGTAGTATGCGGGCCTTGTACACTGAAGCTTTCTTT
CASSMRALYTEAFF
>TRBJ1-5|-|TRBV7-9|-
TGTGCCAGCAGCTTAGATAAGGGCGGGGGTACCCAGCCCCAGCATTTT
CASSLDKGGGTQPQHF
>TRBJ2-7|-|TRBV6-5|-
TGTGCCAGTAGAGAGACCTACGAGCAGTACTTC
CASRETYEQYF
>TRBJ2-3|-|TRBV7-2|-
TGTGCCAGCAGCTTAGGGGGGAGCAATACGCAGTATTTT
CASSLGGSNTQYF
>TRBJ1-5|-|TRBV19|-
TGTGCCAGTAGTCAGGGCGGAGGATCGGGCAATCAGCCCCAGCATTTT
CASSQGGGSGNQPQHF
>TRBJ2-4|-|TRBV18|TRBD1
TGTGCCAGCTCACCACTTGCGCGTCAGGGGGCTGGGGACATTCAGTACTTC
CASSPLARQGAGDIQYF
>TRBJ2-3|-|TRBV5-4|-
TGTGCCAGCAGCTTGGCCAAGGTGTCATACACAGATACGCAGTATTTT
CASSLAKVSYTDTQYF
>TRBJ2-7|-|TRBV18|TRBD2
TGTGCCAGCTCGGGGACTAGCGGGAGCTCCTACGAGCAGTACTTC
CASSGTSGSSYEQYF
>TRBJ1-2|once|TRBV5-1|-
TGCGCCAGCAGTTGGTCGGGGGTGAACTATGGCTACACCTTC
CASSWSGVNYGYTF
>TRBJ2-1|-|TRBV5-1|TRBD2
TGCGCCAGCAGCAACCGACTAGCGGGGGATCGGTACAATGAGCAGTTCTTC
CASSNRLAGDRYNEQFF
>TRBJ2-1|-|TRBV19|-
TGTGCCAGTAGTATCATAGAGGGGTATGAGCAGTTCTTC
CASSIIEGYEQFF
>TRBJ1-1|-|TRBV6-6|-
TGTGCCAGCAGTTACTCAGGACCGTCGAACACTGAAGCTTTCTTT
CASSYSGPSNTEAFF
>TRBJ2-5|-|TRBV5-4|TRBD1
TGTGCCAGCAGCTTGATGTACAGGGGGCGAGAGCAAGAGACCCAGTACTTC
CASSLMYRGREQETQYF
>TRBJ2-5|-|TRBV10-1|-
TGCGCCAGCACCCCCCCCCTCAGTCCCGCCGGGATAGATAGGGGAGAGACCCAGTACTTC
CASTPPLSPAGIDRGETQYF
>TRBJ1-1|-|TRBV10-2|-
TGCGCCAGCGGGAAGAGGTTGACAGGGAACACTGAAGCTTTCTTT
CASGKRLTGNTEAFF
>TRBJ1-6|-|TRBV6-5|-
TGTGCCAGCAGTTACTCGATGGGGGCGCGTGATTCACCCCTCCACTTT
CASSYSMGARDSPLHF
>TRBJ2-7|-|TRBV19|-
TGTGCCAGTAGTCGAACGGCGAGCTCCTACGAGCAGTACTTC
CASSRTASSYEQYF
>TRBJ2-3|-|TRBV19|TRBD1
TGTGCCAGTAGTCCCAGGGGGTACACAGATACGCAGTATTTT
CASSPRGYTDTQYF
>TRBJ2-7|-|TRBV27|TRBD2
TGTGCCAGCAGTACCGGGACTAGCGGCCCCTACGAGCAGTACTTC
CASSTGTSGPYEQYF
>TRBJ1-4|once|TRBV6-5|TRBD1
TGTGCCAGCAGTTACTCGTCAGGGGGCTATGAAAAACTGTTTTTT
CASSYSSGGYEKLFF
>TRBJ2-5|-|TRBV19|TRBD1
TGTGCCAGTAGTATGGGACAGGGTAGACGGGAGACCCAGTACTTC
CASSMGQGRRETQYF
>TRBJ1-6|-|TRBV6-6|-
TGTGCCAGCAGTCCTATAAAGGGTGCACCCCTCCACTTT
CASSPIKGAPLHF
>TRBJ1-1|-|TRBV9|-
TGTGCCAGCAGCGTAGGTGAGGGGAGGGGAGCTTGGAACACTGAAGCTTTCTTT
CASSVGEGRGAWNTEAFF
>TRBJ1-1|-|TRBV5-5|-
TGTGCCAGCAGCTTGGAGAGGGCCACTGAAGCTTTCTTT
CASSLERATEAFF
>TRBJ2-7|-|TRBV2|-
TGTGCCAGCAGAAGAAATTTGTGGCCCTACGAGCAGTACTTC
CASRRNLWPYEQYF
>TRBJ1-3|-|TRBV21-1|-
TGTGCCAGCACCGACGTCCCGGGACAGGGTTTACCCTATGGAAACGCCATATATTTT
CASTDVPGQGLPYGNAIYF
>TRBJ2-2|-|TRBV5-4|TRBD1
TGTGCCAGCAGCAAGCCGGGACAGGGATCCACCGGGGAGCTGTTTTTT
CASSKPGQGSTGELFF
>TRBJ1-1|-|TRBV5-5|-
TGTGCCAGCAGCTTAACTAACAGGGTATGGACTGAAGCTTTCTTT
CASSLTNRVWTEAFF
>TRBJ1-2|-|TRBV6-5|-
TGTGCCAGCAGCGCGGACGGTAACTATGGCTACACCTTC
CASSADGNYGYTF
>TRBJ2-7|few|TRBV12-5|-
TGTGCTAGTGGTTTGGGGGGCCCCTACGAGCAGTACTTC
CASGLGGPYEQYF
>TRBJ2-1|-|TRBV11-3|-
TGTGCCAGCAGCTTAGGGGGCGCGTCCTACAATGAGCAGTTCTTC
CASSLGGASYNEQFF
>TRBJ2-7|-|TRBV5-1|TRBD2
TGCGCCAGCAAGCGAGCGGGACTCTACGAGCAGTACTTC
CASKRAGLYEQYF